This TCR beta chain was obtained from a study of CD8 T cells in Susac syndrome. Study background: Sequencing included Susac syndrome patients, over 5 of them with active disease and roughly eight in remission. The Susac syndrome patients were therapy-naive, on corticosteroids, or on intravenous immunoglobulin alone at blood draw.

An amount of RNA that ranged from roughly 0.5 to 1 ug was reverse transcribed with random hexamers. TCRdb redid the calling of the immunoSEQ multiplex PCR reads with MiXCR, one entry per CDR3 protein. The data contain over 120,000 distinct CDR3 sequences, 85% to 95% of them singletons. Germline loops: CDR1 SGHNT, CDR2 YYREEE (reference sequence). The CDR3 spans 13 residues. V lost 3 bases and J lost 7; bases outside the gene matches: 6. The clonotype was recovered from a human donor with Susac syndrome. The chain employs TRBV5-4 and TRBJ1-2, with 7 nucleotides matching TRBD1. The material sequenced was CD4+ T cells from PBMCs. CDR3 coding DNA: TGTGCCAGCAGCTCTGACAGGGTCGGTGGCTACACCTTC. Amino acids: CASSSDRVGGYTF.